The T cell receptor beta chain described here comes from a study of beta chain features in type 1 diabetes. The wider study: Age, gender, cell numbers and subset yield matched between patients and controls.

Study findings and constraints: Unsettled here was the matter of whether HLA type influences TCRB rearrangement. Across all four CD4+ subsets, people with type 1 diabetes showed modestly shorter TCRB CDR3s. Patients' naive, central memory and regulatory TCRB repertoires appeared more alike than those of healthy donors.

The CDR3 has 15 amino acids. Germline loops: CDR1 SGHNT, CDR2 YYREEE (reference sequence). With 0 bases clipped from V and 4 bases from J, the junction kept 5 bases outside the gene matches. In this sample, this clone turned up a few times. What it binds is unknown. The same CDR3 arises from other DNA sequences in this sample as well. The entirety of the isolated RNA underwent reverse transcription, so expressed TCRB transcripts were sequenced. Sequencing used immunoSEQ multiplex PCR; TCRdb keeps in-frame clones, though not all of them. The table records 550,000 to 850,000 clones, 13% of them present only once.

The rearrangement links TRBV5-4 to TRBJ1-2; 8 bases fit TRBD1. Sample: naive CD4+ T cells from blood. The sequence was collected from a man aged 18 to 29 with type 1 diabetes. CDR3 nucleotide sequence: TGTGCCAGCAGCTTGGGACAGGGGAGTAGCTATGGCTACACCTTC. This encodes CASSLGQGSSYGYTF.